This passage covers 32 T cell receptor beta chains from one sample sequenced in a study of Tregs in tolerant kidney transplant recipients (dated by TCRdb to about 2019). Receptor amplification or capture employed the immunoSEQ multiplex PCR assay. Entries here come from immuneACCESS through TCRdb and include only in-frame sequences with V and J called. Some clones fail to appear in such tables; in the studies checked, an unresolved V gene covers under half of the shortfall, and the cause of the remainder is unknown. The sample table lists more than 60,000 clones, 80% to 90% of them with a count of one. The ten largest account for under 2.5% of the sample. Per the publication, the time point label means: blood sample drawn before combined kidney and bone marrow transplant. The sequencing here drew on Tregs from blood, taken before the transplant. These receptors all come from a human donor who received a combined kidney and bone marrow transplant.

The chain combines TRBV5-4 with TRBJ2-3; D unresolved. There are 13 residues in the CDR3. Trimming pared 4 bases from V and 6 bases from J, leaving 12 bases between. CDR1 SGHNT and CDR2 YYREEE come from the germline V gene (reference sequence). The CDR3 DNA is TGTGCCAGCAGCATACTCCTGACGGATACGCAGTATTTT. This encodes CASSILLTDTQYF.

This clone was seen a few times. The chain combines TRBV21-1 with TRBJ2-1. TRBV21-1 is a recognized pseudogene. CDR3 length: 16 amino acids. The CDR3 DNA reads TGTGCCAGCAGCAAAGGGCGCAGGAGCTCCTACAATGAGCAGTTCTTC. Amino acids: CASSKGRRSSYNEQFF.

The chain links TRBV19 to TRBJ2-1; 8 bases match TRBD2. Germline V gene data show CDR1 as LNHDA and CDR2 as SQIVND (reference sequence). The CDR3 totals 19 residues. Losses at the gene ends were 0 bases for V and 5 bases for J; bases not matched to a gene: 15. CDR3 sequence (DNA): TGTGCCAGTAGTATAGATCTTGGTTTTGGCGGGGGGTTCGACAATGAGCAGTTCTTC. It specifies CASSIDLGFGGGFDNEQFF.

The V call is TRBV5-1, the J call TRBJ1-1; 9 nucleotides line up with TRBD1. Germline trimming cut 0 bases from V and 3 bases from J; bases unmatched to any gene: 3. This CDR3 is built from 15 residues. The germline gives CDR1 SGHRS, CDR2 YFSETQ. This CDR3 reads CASSLARTGDTEAFF. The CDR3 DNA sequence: TGCGCCAGCAGCTTGGCCAGGACAGGGGACACTGAAGCTTTCTTT.

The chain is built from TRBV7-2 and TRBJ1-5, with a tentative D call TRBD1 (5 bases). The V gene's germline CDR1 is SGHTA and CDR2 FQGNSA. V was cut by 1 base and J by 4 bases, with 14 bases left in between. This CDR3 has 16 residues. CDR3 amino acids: CASSLGRVGGNQPQHF. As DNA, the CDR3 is TGTGCCAGCAGCTTAGGAAGGGTTGGGGGTAATCAGCCCCAGCATTTT.

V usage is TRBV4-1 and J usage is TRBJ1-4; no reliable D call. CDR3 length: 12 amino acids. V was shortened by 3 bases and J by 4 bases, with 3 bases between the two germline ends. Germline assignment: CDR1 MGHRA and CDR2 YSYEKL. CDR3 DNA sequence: TGCGCCAGCAGCCAGAATAATGAAAAACTGTTTTTT. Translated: CASSQNNEKLFF.

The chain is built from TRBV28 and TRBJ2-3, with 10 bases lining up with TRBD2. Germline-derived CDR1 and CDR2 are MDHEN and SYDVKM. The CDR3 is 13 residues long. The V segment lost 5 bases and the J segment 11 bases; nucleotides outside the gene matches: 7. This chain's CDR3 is CASSTLLAGEQYF. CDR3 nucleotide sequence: TGTGCCAGCAGTACCCTTCTAGCGGGGGAGCAGTATTTT.

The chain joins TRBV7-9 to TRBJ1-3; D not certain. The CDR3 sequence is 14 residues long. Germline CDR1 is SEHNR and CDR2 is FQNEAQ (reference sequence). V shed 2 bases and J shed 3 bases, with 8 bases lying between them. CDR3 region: CASSLKADGNTIYF. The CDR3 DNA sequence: TGTGCCAGCAGCTTAAAGGCAGATGGAAACACCATATATTTT.

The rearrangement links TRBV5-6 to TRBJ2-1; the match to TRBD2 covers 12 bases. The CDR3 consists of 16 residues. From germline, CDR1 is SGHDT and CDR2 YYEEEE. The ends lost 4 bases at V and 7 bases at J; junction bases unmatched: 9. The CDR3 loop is CASSPGLAGHWNEQFF. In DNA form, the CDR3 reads TGTGCCAGCAGCCCGGGACTAGCGGGTCATTGGAATGAGCAGTTCTTC.

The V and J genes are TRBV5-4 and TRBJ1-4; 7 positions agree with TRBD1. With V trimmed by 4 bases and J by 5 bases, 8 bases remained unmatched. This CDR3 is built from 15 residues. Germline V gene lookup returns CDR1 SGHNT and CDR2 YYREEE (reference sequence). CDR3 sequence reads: CASSSNGQVNEKLFF. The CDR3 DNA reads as TGTGCCAGCAGCAGTAACGGACAGGTGAATGAAAAACTGTTTTTT.

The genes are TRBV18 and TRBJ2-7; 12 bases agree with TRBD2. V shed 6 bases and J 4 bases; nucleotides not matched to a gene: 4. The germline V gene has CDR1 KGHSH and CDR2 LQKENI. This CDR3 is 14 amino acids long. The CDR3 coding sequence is TGTGCCAGCTCCGGACTAGCGGGATCGTACGAGCAGTACTTC. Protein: CASSGLAGSYEQYF.

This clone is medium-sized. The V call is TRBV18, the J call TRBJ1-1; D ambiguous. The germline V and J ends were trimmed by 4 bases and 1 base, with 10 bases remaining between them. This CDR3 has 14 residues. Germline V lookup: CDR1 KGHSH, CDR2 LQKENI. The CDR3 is CASSRERTNTEAFF. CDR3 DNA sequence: TGTGCCAGCTCACGGGAGAGGACGAACACTGAAGCTTTCTTT.

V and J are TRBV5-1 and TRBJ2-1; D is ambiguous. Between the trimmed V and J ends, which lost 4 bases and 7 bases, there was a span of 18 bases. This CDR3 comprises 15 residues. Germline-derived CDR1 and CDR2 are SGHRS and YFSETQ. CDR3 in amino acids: CASSLAIALGNEQFF. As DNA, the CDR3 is TGCGCCAGCAGCCTCGCGATCGCTCTTGGGAATGAGCAGTTCTTC.

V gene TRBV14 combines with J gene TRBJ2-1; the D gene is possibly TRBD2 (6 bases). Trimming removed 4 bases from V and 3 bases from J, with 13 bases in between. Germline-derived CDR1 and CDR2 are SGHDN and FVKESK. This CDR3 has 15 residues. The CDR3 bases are TGTGCCAGCAGCCTCTTAGCGGTACACTACAATGAGCAGTTCTTC. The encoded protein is CASSLLAVHYNEQFF.

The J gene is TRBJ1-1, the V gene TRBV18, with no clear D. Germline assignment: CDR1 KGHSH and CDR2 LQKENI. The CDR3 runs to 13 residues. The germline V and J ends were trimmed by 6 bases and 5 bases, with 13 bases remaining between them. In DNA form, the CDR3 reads TGTGCCAGCTCCGGGATATTGGGAACTGAAGCTTTCTTT. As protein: CASSGILGTEAFF.

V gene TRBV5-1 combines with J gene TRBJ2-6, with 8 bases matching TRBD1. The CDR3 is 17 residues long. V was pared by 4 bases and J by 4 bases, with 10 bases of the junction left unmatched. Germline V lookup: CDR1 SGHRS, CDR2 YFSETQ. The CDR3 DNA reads TGCGCCAGCAGCATCGGACAGGGTGGCGCGGGGGCCAACGTCCTGACTTTC. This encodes CASSIGQGGAGANVLTF.

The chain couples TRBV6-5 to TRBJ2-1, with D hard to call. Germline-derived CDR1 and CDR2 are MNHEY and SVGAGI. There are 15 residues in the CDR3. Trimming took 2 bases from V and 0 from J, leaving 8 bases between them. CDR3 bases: TGTGCCAGCAGTTACAGAGATATCTCCTACAATGAGCAGTTCTTC. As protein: CASSYRDISYNEQFF.

Here the CDR3 reads CASQFRTGDNEQFF. The DNA for the CDR3 is TGCGCCAGCCAATTTCGGACAGGGGACAATGAGCAGTTCTTC. The chain recombines TRBV5-1 with TRBJ2-1; 9 bases are a match to TRBD1. Per the germline V gene, CDR1 is SGHRS and CDR2 is YFSETQ. This CDR3 comprises 14 residues. The junction had 7 bases not matched to a gene; V was cut back by 7 bases and J by 5 bases.

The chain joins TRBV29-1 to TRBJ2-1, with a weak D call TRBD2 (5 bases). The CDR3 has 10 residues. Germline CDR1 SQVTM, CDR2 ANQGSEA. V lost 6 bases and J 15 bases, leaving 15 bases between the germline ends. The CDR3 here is CSVPDSGSFF. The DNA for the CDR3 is TGCAGCGTCCCGGACTCTGGCTCGTTCTTC.

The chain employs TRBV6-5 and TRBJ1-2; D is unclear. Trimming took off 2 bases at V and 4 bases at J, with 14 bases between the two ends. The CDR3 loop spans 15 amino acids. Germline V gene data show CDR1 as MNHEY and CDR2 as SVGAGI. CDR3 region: CASSYGGRNGYGYTF. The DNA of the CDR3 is TGTGCCAGCAGTTACGGAGGGAGAAATGGCTATGGCTACACCTTC.

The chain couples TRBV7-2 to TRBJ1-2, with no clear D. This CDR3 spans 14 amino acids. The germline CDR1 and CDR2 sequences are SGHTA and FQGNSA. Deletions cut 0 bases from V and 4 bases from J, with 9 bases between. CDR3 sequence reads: CASSLAGGPYGYTF. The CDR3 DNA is TGTGCCAGCAGCTTAGCGGGCGGCCCCTATGGCTACACCTTC.

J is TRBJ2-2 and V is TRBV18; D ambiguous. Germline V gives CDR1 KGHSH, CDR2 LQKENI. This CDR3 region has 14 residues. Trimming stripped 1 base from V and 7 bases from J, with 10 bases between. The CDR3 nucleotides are TGTGCCAGCTCACCACAGGGTCGCGTCGGGGAGCTGTTTTTT. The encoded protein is CASSPQGRVGELFF.

Written as DNA, the CDR3 is TGTGCCAGCAGCCAATGGTACGCAAACTATGGCTACACCTTC. Its protein product is CASSQWYANYGYTF. The chain recombines TRBV16 with TRBJ1-2; no definite D call. The CDR3 totals 14 residues. CDR1 is KGHSY and CDR2 is FQNENV in the germline V gene. The V end lost 1 base, the J end lost 2 bases, and 8 bases lay between the germline ends. Combining the CDR3 with reference TRBV16 and TRBJ1-2 gives the whole variable domain GEEVAQTPKHLVRGEGQKAKLYCAPIKGHSYVFWYQQVLKNEFKFLISFQNENVFDETGMPKERFSAKCLPNSPCSLEIQATKLEDSAVYFCASSQWYANYGYTFGSGTRLTVV.

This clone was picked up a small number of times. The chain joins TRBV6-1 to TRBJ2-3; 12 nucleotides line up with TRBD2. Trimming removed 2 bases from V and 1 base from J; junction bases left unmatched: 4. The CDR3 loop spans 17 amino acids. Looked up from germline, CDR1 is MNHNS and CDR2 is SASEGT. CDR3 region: CASSEWLAGGRTDTQYF. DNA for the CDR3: TGTGCCAGCAGTGAATGGCTAGCGGGGGGGCGCACAGATACGCAGTATTTT.

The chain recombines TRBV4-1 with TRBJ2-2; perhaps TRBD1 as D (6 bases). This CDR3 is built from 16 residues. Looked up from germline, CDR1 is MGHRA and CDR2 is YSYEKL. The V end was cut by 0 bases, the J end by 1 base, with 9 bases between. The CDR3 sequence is CASSQEGARNTGELFF. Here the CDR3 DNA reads TGCGCCAGCAGCCAAGAGGGGGCCAGGAACACCGGGGAGCTGTTTTTT.

CDR3 nucleotide sequence: TGTGCCTGGAGTCCAAGGCTAGCGGGAGGCCGTCGTAGCACCGGGGAGCTGTTTTTT. Its translation is CAWSPRLAGGRRSTGELFF. The V and J genes are TRBV30 and TRBJ2-2; 11 nucleotides agree with TRBD2. This CDR3 has 19 residues. Losses at the gene ends were 2 bases for V and 4 bases for J; bases not matched to a gene: 15. Germline V CDR1 and CDR2: GTSNPN, SVGIG (reference sequence).

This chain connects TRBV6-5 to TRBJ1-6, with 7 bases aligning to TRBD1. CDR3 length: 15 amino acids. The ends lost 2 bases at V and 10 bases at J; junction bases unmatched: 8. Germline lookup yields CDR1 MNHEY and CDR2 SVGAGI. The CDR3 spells CASSYRGQISSPLHF. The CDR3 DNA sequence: TGTGCCAGCAGTTACCGGGGACAGATTTCGTCACCCCTCCACTTT.

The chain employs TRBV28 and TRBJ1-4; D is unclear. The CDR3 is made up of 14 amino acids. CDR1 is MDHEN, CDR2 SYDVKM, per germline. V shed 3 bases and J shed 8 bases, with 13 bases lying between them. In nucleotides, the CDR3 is TGTGCCAGCAGTTTCTACGGACGGGAGGAAAAACTGTTTTTT. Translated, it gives CASSFYGREEKLFF. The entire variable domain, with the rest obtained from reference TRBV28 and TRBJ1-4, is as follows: DVKVTQSSRYLVKRTGEKVFLECVQDMDHENMFWYRQDPGLGLRLIYFSYDVKMKEKGDIPEGYSVSREKKERFSLILESASTNQTSMYLCASSFYGREEKLFFGSGTQLSVL.

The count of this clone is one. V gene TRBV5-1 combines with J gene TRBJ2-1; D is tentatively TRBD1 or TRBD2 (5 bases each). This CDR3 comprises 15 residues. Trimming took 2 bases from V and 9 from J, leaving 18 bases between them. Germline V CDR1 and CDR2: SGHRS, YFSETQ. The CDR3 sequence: CASSLSGPSWGEQFF. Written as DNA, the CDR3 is TGCGCCAGCAGCTTATCGGGACCCTCTTGGGGTGAGCAGTTCTTC. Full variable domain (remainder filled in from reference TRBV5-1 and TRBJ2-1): KAGVTQTPRYLIKTRGQQVTLSCSPISGHRSVSWYQQTPGQGLQFLFEYFSETQRNKGNFPGRFSGRQFSNSRSEMNVSTLELGDSALYLCASSLSGPSWGEQFFGPGTRLTVL.

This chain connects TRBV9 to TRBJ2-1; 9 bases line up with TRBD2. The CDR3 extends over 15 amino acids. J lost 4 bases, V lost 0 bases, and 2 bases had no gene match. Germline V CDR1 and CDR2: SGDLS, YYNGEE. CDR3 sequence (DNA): TGTGCCAGCAGCGTAGGCGGGAGGGGTTACAATGAGCAGTTCTTC. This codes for CASSVGGRGYNEQFF.

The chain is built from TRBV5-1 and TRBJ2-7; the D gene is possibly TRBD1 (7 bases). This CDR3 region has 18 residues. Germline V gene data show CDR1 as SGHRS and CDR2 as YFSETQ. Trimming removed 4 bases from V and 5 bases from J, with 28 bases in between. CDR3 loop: CASSPGGSAGGGKDEQYF. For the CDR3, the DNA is TGCGCCAGCAGCCCTGGGGGTAGTGCAGGGGGAGGAAAGGACGAGCAGTACTTC. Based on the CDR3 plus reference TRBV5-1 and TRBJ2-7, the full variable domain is KAGVTQTPRYLIKTRGQQVTLSCSPISGHRSVSWYQQTPGQGLQFLFEYFSETQRNKGNFPGRFSGRQFSNSRSEMNVSTLELGDSALYLCASSPGGSAGGGKDEQYFGPGTRLTVT.

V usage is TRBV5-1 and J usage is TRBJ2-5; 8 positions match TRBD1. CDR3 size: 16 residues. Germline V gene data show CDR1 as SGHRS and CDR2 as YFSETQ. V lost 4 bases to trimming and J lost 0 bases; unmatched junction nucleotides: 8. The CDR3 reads CASSGGTGGYQETQYF. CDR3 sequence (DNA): TGCGCCAGCAGCGGCGGGACAGGAGGGTACCAAGAGACCCAGTACTTC.